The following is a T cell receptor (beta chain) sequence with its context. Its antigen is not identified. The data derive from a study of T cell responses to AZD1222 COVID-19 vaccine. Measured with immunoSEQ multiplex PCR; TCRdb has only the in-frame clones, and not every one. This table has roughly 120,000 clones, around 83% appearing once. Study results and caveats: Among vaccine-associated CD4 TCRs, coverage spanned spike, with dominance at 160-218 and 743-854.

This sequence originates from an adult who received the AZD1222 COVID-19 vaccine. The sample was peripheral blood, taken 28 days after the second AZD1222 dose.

In nucleotides, the CDR3 is TGTGCCAGCAGTACTTTGCGAGTAACAAACACCGGGGAGCTGTTTTTT. As protein: CASSTLRVTNTGELFF. This sequence joins TRBV27 and TRBJ2-2; D remains unclear. With 5 bases removed from V and 2 bases from J, the gap between germline ends came to 15 bases. The CDR3 is 16 residues long. Germline V gene data show CDR1 as MNHEY and CDR2 as SMNVEV (reference sequence).